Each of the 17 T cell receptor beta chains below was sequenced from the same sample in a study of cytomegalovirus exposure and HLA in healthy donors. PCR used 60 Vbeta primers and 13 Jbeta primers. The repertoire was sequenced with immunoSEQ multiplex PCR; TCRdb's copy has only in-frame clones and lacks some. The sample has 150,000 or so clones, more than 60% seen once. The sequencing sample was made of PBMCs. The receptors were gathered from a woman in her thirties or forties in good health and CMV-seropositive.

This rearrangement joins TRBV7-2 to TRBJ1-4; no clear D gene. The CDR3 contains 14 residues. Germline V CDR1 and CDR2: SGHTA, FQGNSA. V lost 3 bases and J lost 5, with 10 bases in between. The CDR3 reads CASSLWGVNEKLFF. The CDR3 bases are TGTGCCAGCAGCTTGTGGGGAGTAAATGAAAAACTGTTTTTT.

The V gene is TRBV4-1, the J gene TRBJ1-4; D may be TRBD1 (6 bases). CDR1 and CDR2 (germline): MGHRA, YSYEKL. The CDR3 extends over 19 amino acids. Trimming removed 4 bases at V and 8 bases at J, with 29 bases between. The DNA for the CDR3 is TGCGCCAGCAGCCGTGGGGACAACCCAGCGACAAAGCCTGCGGAAAAACTGTTTTTT. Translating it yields CASSRGDNPATKPAEKLFF.

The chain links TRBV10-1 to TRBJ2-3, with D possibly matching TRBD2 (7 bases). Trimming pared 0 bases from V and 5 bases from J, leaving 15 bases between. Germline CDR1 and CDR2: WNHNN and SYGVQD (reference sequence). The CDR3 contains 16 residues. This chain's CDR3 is CASSESGGARRDTQYF. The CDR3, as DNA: TGCGCCAGCAGTGAGTCGGGGGGGGCAAGGAGAGATACGCAGTATTTT.

The CDR3 loop reads CASSPLQPGGKGYEQYF. CDR3 in DNA: TGTGCCAGCAGCCCCTTGCAGCCCGGAGGGAAGGGCTACGAGCAGTACTTC. The V call is TRBV7-3, the J call TRBJ2-7; D might be TRBD2 (6 bases). CDR3 size: 17 residues. CDR1 and CDR2 from the germline V gene are SGHTA and FQGTGA. Trimming took off 5 bases at V and 3 bases at J, with 23 bases between the two ends.

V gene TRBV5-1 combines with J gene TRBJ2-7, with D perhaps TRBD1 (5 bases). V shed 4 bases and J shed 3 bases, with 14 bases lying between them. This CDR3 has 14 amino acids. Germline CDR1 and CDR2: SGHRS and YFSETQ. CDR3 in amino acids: CASSRTGSNYEQYF. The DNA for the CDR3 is TGCGCCAGCAGCCGCACAGGCTCAAACTACGAGCAGTACTTC.

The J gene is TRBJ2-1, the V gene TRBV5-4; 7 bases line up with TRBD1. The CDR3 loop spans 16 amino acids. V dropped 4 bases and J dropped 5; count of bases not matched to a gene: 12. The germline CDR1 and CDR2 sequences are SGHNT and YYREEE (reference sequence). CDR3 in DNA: TGTGCCAGCAGCCGAGCTTACAGGGGCCGAAACAATGAGCAGTTCTTC. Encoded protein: CASSRAYRGRNNEQFF.

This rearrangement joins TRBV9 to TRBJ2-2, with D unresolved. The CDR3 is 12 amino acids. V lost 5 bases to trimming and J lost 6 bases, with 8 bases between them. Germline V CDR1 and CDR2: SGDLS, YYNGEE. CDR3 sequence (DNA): TGTGCCAGCAGAACCCTAGCCGGGGAGCTGTTTTTT. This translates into CASRTLAGELFF.

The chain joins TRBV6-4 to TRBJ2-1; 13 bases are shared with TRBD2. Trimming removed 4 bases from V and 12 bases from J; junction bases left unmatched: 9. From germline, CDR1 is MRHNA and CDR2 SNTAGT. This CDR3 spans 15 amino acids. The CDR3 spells CASSASGLAGVGQFF. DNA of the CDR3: TGTGCCAGCAGTGCTTCCGGACTAGCGGGGGTAGGGCAGTTCTTC.

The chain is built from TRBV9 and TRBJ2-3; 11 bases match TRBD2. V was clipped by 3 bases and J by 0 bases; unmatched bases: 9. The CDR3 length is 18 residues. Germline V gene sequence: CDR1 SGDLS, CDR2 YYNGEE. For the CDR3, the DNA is TGTGCCAGCAGCGAAACTAGCGGGGGCCCTACTAGCACAGATACGCAGTATTTT. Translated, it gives CASSETSGGPTSTDTQYF.

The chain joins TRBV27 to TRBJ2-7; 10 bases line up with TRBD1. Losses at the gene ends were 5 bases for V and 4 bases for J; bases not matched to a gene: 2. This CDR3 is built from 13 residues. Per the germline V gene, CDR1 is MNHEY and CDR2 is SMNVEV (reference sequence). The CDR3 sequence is CASSRDRGYEQYF. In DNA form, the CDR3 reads TGTGCCAGCAGTAGGGACAGGGGATACGAGCAGTACTTC.

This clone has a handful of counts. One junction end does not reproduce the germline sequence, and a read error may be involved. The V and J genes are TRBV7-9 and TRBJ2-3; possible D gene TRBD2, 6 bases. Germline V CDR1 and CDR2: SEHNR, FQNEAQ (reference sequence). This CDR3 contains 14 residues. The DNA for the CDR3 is TGTTCCAGCAGCTTAGCCGCTAGCGCAGATACGCAGTATTTT. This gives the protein CSSSLAASADTQYF.

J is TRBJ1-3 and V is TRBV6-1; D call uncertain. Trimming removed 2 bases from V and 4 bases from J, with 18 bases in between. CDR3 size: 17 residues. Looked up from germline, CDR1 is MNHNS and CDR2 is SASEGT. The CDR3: CASSEIPSAVSGNTIYF. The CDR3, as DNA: TGTGCCAGCAGTGAAATCCCCTCAGCGGTATCCGGAAACACCATATATTTT.

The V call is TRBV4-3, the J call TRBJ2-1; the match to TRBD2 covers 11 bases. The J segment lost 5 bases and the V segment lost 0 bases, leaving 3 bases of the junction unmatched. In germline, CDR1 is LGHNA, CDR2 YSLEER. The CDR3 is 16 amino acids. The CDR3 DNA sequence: TGCGCCAGCAGCCAAGATCTAGCGGGGGGAGACAATGAGCAGTTCTTC. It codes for CASSQDLAGGDNEQFF.

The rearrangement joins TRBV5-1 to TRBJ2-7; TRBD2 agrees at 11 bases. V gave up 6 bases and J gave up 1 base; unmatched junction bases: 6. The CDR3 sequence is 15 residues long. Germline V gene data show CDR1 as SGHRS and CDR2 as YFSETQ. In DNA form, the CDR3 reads TGCGCCAGCACCGTACTAGCGGGGGCATCCTACGAGCAGTACTTC. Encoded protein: CASTVLAGASYEQYF.

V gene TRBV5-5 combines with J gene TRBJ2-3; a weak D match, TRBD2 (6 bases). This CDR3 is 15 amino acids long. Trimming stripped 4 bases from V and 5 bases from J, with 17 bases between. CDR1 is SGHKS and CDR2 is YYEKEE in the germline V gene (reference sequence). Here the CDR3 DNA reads TGTGCCAGCAGCCGTGTGTTTAGGCGGGAAGATACGCAGTATTTT. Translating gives CASSRVFRREDTQYF.

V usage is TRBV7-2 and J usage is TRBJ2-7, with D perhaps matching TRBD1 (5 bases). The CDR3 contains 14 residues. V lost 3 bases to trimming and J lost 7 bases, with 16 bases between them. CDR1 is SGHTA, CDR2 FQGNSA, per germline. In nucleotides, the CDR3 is TGTGCCAGCAGCTTGGGCAGGGAATATGGGGAGCAGTACTTC. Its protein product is CASSLGREYGEQYF.

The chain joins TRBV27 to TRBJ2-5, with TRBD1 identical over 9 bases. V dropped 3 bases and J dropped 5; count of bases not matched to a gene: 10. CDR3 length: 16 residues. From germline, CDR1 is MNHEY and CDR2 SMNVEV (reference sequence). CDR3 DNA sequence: TGTGCCAGCAGTTTCTTCCTGGGACAGGGTAGGGAGACCCAGTACTTC. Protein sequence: CASSFFLGQGRETQYF.